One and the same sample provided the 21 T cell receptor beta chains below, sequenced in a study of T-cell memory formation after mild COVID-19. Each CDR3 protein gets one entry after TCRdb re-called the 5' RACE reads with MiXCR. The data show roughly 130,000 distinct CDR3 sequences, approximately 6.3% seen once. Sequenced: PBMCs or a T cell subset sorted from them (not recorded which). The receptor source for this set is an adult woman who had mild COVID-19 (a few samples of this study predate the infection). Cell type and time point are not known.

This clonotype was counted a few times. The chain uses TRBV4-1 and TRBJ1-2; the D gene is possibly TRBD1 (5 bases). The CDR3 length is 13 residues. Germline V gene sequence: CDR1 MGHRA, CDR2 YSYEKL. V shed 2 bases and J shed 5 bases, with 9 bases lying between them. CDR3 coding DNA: TGCGCCAGCAGCCAACAGGGCGAGTATGGCTACACCTTC. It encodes CASSQQGEYGYTF.

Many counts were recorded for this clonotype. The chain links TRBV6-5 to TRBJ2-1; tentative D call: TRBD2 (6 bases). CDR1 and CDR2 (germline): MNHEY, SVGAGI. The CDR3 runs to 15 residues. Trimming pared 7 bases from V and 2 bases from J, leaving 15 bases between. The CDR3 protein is CASTRRAGPYNEQFF. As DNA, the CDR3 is TGTGCCAGCACCCGACGGGCGGGGCCCTACAATGAGCAGTTCTTC.

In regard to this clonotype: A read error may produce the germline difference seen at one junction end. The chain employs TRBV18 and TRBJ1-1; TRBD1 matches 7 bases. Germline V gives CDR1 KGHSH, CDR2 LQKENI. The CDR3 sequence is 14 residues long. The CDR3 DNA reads TGTGCCAGCTCCCCCGCAGGGGGGGACACTGAAACTTTCTTT. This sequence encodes CASSPAGGDTETFF.

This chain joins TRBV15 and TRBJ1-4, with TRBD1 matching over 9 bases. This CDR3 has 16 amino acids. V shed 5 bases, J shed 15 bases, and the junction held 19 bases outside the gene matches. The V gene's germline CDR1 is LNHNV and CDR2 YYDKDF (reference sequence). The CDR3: CATSGRLGTGNSLMFF. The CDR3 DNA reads TGTGCCACCAGCGGCCGACTAGGGACAGGGAATAGCCTAATGTTTTTT.

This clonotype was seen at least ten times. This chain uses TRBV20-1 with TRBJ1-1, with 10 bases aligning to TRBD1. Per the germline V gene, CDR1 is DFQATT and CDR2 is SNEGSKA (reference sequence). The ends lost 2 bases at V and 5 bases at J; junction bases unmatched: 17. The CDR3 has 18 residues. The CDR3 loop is CSARNYLRDRGLGTEAFF. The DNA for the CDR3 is TGCAGTGCTAGAAACTACCTCCGGGACAGGGGTTTGGGGACTGAAGCTTTCTTT.

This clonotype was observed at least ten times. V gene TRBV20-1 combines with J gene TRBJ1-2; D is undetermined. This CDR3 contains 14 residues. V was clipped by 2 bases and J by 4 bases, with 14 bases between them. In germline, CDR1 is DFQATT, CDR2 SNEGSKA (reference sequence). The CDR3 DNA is TGCAGTGCTAGATCCCAGACTTCGGGCTATGGCTACACCTTC. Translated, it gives CSARSQTSGYGYTF.

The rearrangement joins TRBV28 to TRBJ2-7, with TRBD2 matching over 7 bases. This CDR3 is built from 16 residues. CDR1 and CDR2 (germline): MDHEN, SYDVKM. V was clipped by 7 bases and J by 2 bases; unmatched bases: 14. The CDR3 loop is CASTSYKRTRAYEQYF. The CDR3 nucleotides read TGTGCCAGCACCTCATATAAGAGGACTAGAGCCTACGAGCAGTACTTC. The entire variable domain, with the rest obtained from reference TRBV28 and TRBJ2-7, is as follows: DVKVTQSSRYLVKRTGEKVFLECVQDMDHENMFWYRQDPGLGLRLIYFSYDVKMKEKGDIPEGYSVSREKKERFSLILESASTNQTSMYLCASTSYKRTRAYEQYFGPGTRLTVT.

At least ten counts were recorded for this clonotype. CDR3 loop: CSAGGTTLGGEQFF. The DNA for the CDR3 is TGCAGTGCTGGCGGGACTACTCTCGGCGGTGAGCAGTTCTTC. V is TRBV20-1 and J is TRBJ2-1; 7 bases are a match to TRBD2. The CDR3 consists of 14 residues. After removal of 5 bases from V and 9 bases from J, the junction contained 13 bases not matched to a gene. In germline, CDR1 is DFQATT, CDR2 SNEGSKA (reference sequence).

This chain's CDR3 is CASSLPYYEQYF. The CDR3 DNA reads TGTGCCAGCAGCTTGCCTTACTACGAGCAGTACTTC. The V and J genes are TRBV7-8 and TRBJ2-7; D remains unclear. The CDR3 loop spans 12 amino acids. Trimming pared 3 bases from V and 3 bases from J, leaving 6 bases between. Germline values: CDR1 SGHVS, CDR2 FQNEAQ. Full variable domain (missing parts from reference TRBV7-8 and TRBJ2-7): GAGVSQSPRYKVAKRGQDVALRCDPISGHVSLFWYQQALGQGPEFLTYFQNEAQLDKSGLPSDRFFAERPEGSVSTLKIQRTQQEDSAVYLCASSLPYYEQYFGPGTRLTVT.

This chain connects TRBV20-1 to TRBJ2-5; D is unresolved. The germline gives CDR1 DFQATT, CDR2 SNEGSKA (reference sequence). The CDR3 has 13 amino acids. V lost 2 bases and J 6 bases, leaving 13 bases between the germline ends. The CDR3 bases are TGCAGTGCTAGATTACGAATTGGAAAGACCCAGTACTTC. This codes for CSARLRIGKTQYF.

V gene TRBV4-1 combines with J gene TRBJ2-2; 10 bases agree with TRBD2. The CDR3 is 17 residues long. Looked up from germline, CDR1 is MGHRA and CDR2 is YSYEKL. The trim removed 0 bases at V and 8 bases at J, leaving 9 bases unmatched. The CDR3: CASSQDSGLAVMGELFF. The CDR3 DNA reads TGCGCCAGCAGCCAAGATAGCGGACTAGCGGTAATGGGGGAGCTGTTTTTT.

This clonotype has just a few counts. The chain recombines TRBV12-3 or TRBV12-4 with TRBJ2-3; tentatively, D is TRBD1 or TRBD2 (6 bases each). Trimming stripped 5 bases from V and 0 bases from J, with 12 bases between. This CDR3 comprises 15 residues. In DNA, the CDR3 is TGTGCCAGCAGTAGGAGGGGGACTAGCACAGATACGCAGTATTTT. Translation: CASSRRGTSTDTQYF.

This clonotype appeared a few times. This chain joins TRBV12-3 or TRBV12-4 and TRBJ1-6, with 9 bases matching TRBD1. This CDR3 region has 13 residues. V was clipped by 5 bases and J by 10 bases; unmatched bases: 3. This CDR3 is CASSTDRGSPLHF. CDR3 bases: TGTGCCAGCAGTACGGACAGGGGATCACCCCTCCACTTT.

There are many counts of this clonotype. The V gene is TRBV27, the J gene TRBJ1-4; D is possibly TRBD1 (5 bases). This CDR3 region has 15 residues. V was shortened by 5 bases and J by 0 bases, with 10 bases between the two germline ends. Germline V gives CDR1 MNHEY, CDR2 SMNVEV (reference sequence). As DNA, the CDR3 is TGTGCCAGCAGTCCCAGGGTTCCAACTAATGAAAAACTGTTTTTT. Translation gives CASSPRVPTNEKLFF. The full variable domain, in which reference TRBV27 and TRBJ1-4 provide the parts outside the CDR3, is EAQVTQNPRYLITVTGKKLTVTCSQNMNHEYMSWYRQDPGLGLRQIYYSMNVEVTDKGDVPEGYKVSRKEKRNFPLILESPSPNQTSLYFCASSPRVPTNEKLFFGSGTQLSVL.

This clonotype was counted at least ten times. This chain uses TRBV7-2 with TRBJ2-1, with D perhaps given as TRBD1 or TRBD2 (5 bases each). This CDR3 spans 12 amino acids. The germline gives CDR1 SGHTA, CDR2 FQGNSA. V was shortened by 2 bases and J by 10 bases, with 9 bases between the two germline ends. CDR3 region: CASSLWGPEQFF. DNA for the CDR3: TGTGCCAGCAGCTTATGGGGACCAGAGCAGTTCTTC.

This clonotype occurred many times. The CDR3 sequence: CASSSSGGWETQYF. CDR3 coding DNA: TGTGCCAGCAGTTCTAGCGGGGGGTGGGAGACCCAGTACTTC. The gene calls are TRBV12-3 or TRBV12-4 and TRBJ2-5, with 11 nucleotides matching TRBD2. With 4 bases clipped from V and 5 bases from J, the junction kept 3 bases outside the gene matches. This CDR3 is 14 amino acids long.

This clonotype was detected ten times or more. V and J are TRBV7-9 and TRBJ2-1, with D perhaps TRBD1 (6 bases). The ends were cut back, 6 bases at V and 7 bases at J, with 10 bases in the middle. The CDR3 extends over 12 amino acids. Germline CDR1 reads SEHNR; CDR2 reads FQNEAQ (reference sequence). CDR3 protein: CASSSQGNEQFF. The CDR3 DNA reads TGTGCCAGCAGTTCCCAGGGGAATGAGCAGTTCTTC.

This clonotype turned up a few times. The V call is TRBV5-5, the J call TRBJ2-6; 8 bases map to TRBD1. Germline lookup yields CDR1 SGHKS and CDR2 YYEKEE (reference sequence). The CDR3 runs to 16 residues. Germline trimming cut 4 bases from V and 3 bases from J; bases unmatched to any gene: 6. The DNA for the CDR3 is TGTGCCAGCAGCATTCGGACAGGGTATGGGGCCAACGTCCTGACTTTC. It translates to CASSIRTGYGANVLTF.

In DNA form, the CDR3 reads TGTGCCAGCAGGGAGACAGGGGGGCCGAACACTGAAGCTTTCTTT. Amino acids: CASRETGGPNTEAFF. The genes are TRBV7-9 and TRBJ1-1; 9 nucleotides line up with TRBD1. The V and J ends lost 6 bases and 1 base, in that order; junction bases with no gene match: 6. Germline CDR1 SEHNR, CDR2 FQNEAQ (reference sequence). This CDR3 has 15 residues. The complete variable domain, with remaining parts taken from reference TRBV7-9 and TRBJ1-1, reads DTGVSQNPRHKITKRGQNVTFRCDPISEHNRLYWYRQTLGQGPEFLTYFQNEAQLEKSRLLSDRFSAERPKGSFSTLEIQRTEQGDSAMYLCASRETGGPNTEAFFGQGTRLTVV.

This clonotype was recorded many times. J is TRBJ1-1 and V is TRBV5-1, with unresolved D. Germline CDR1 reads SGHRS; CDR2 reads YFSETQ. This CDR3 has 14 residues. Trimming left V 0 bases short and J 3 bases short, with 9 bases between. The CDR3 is CASSLGGSDTEAFF. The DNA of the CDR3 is TGCGCCAGCAGCTTGGGAGGGAGCGACACTGAAGCTTTCTTT. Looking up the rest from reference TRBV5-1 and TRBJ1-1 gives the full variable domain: KAGVTQTPRYLIKTRGQQVTLSCSPISGHRSVSWYQQTPGQGLQFLFEYFSETQRNKGNFPGRFSGRQFSNSRSEMNVSTLELGDSALYLCASSLGGSDTEAFFGQGTRLTVV.

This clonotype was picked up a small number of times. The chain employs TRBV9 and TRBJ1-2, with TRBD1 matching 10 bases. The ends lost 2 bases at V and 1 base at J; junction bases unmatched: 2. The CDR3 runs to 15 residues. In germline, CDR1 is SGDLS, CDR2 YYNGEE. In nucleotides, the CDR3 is TGTGCCAGCAGCGTCGGGACAGGGGTTAACTATGGCTACACCTTC. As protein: CASSVGTGVNYGYTF. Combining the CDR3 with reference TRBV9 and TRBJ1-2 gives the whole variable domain DSGVTQTPKHLITATGQRVTLRCSPRSGDLSVYWYQQSLDQGLQFLIQYYNGEERAKGNILERFSAQQFPDLHSELNLSSLELGDSALYFCASSVGTGVNYGYTFGSGTRLTVV.